The 19 T cell receptor beta chains reported below all come from one sample, sequenced in a study of T cell responses to AZD1222 COVID-19 vaccine. Profiled with immunoSEQ multiplex PCR; TCRdb holds only in-frame clones, not every one. Here the sample spans over 85,000 clones, 81% being singletons. Material: peripheral blood, obtained on day 0 of AZD1222 vaccination. The source is an adult in good health.

The chain uses TRBV18 and TRBJ1-2, with TRBD1 as a possible D gene (5 bases). Deletions cut 3 bases from V and 2 bases from J, with 13 bases between. This CDR3 has 15 amino acids. Germline loops: CDR1 KGHSH, CDR2 LQKENI. CDR3 bases: TGTGCCAGCTCACCGACGGGCCGGGGGAACTATGGCTACACCTTC. This sequence encodes CASSPTGRGNYGYTF. The full variable domain, in which reference TRBV18 and TRBJ1-2 provide the parts outside the CDR3, is NAGVMQNPRHLVRRRGQEARLRCSPMKGHSHVYWYRQLPEEGLKFMVYLQKENIIDESGMPKERFSAEFPKEGPSILRIQQVVRGDSAAYFCASSPTGRGNYGYTFGSGTRLTVV.

This clone has only one observation. The J gene is TRBJ2-7, the V gene TRBV21-1. TRBV21-1 is assigned pseudogene status. CDR3 length: 20 amino acids. The CDR3 DNA reads TGTGCCAGCAGCAAAGTCGGGTCTTGTGGGCCAATTCAAGGAGCCTACGAGCAGTACTTC. This translates into CASSKVGSCGPIQGAYEQYF.

The chain recombines TRBV7-9 with TRBJ1-1, with a weak D call TRBD1 (5 bases). Trimming removed 1 base at V and 4 bases at J, with 13 bases between. Germline CDR1 reads SEHNR; CDR2 reads FQNEAQ (reference sequence). This CDR3 is built from 15 residues. The CDR3 DNA is TGTGCCAGCAGCTTAGGTGGCAGGGCGGGCACTGAAGCTTTCTTT. The encoded protein is CASSLGGRAGTEAFF. The full variable domain, its missing parts supplied by reference TRBV7-9 and TRBJ1-1, is DTGVSQNPRHKITKRGQNVTFRCDPISEHNRLYWYRQTLGQGPEFLTYFQNEAQLEKSRLLSDRFSAERPKGSFSTLEIQRTEQGDSAMYLCASSLGGRAGTEAFFGQGTRLTVV.

This clone is a singleton in its sample. CDR3 region: CASSPPPTDYGYTF. The CDR3 coding sequence is TGTGCCAGCAGTCCCCCCCCAACGGACTATGGCTACACCTTC. This rearrangement joins TRBV28 to TRBJ1-2; no clear D. Trimming removed 5 bases from V and 3 bases from J, with 13 bases in between. Germline loops: CDR1 MDHEN, CDR2 SYDVKM. This CDR3 has 14 amino acids.

The V call is TRBV6-5, the J call TRBJ2-3; 12 bases are a match to TRBD2. J gave up 7 bases and V 2 bases, and 4 bases lay outside the gene matches. The CDR3 sequence is 15 residues long. CDR1 MNHEY and CDR2 SVGAGI come from the germline V gene. CDR3 in amino acids: CASSYQTSGGYTQYF. CDR3 bases: TGTGCCAGCAGTTACCAGACTAGCGGGGGCTATACGCAGTATTTT.

This clone has more than one count but fewer than ten. This chain connects TRBV5-1 to TRBJ2-1; TRBD2 aligns across 9 bases. The CDR3 has 14 residues. Germline-derived CDR1 and CDR2 are SGHRS and YFSETQ. The V gene end was trimmed by 2 bases and the J gene end by 8 bases; junction bases not matched to a gene: 5. For the CDR3, the DNA is TGCGCCAGCAGCTTACCGACTAGCGGTCATGAGCAGTTCTTC. Translating it yields CASSLPTSGHEQFF.

This clone showed up just a few times. This chain joins TRBV14 and TRBJ1-2; TRBD1 matches at 7 bases. Trimming took 1 base from V and 8 from J; bases not matched to a gene: 4. Germline lookup yields CDR1 SGHDN and CDR2 FVKESK. This CDR3 region has 13 residues. CDR3 DNA: TGTGCCAGCAGCCAAGGACAGGGCTGGGGCTACACCTTC. Translating gives CASSQGQGWGYTF.

The V and J genes are TRBV6-5 and TRBJ1-6, with unresolved D. Germline CDR1 MNHEY, CDR2 SVGAGI. Deletions cut 0 bases from V and 0 bases from J, with 6 bases between. The CDR3 has 16 amino acids. DNA for the CDR3: TGTGCCAGCAGTTACTCAGGGAACTCCTATAATTCACCCCTCCACTTT. It yields the protein CASSYSGNSYNSPLHF.

The chain combines TRBV7-9 with TRBJ1-3; D remains ambiguous. The CDR3 length is 15 residues. V lost 3 bases and J 0 bases, leaving 9 bases between the germline ends. Germline V gives CDR1 SEHNR, CDR2 FQNEAQ (reference sequence). The DNA for the CDR3 is TGTGCCAGCAGCTTTCCGGGCTACTCTGGAAACACCATATATTTT. Its protein product is CASSFPGYSGNTIYF.

The chain has TRBV24-1 and TRBJ1-1; D unresolved. Trimming cost V 7 bases and J 1 base, with 9 bases left between them. Germline CDR1 and CDR2: KGHDR and SFDVKD. There are 13 residues in the CDR3. This CDR3 is CATSAAGNTEAFF. The CDR3 region has the DNA TGTGCCACCAGCGCGGCGGGGAACACTGAAGCTTTCTTT.

This chain joins TRBV7-6 and TRBJ1-3; D gene ambiguous. Trimming took off 4 bases at V and 3 bases at J, with 13 bases between the two ends. The CDR3 sequence is 15 residues long. CDR1 SGHVS and CDR2 FNYEAQ come from the germline V gene. Here the CDR3 DNA reads TGTGCCAGCAGCTCCGTAGATCGGATTGGAAACACCATATATTTT. This codes for CASSSVDRIGNTIYF.

The chain employs TRBV7-2 and TRBJ1-2, with no clear D. There are 13 residues in the CDR3. With 1 base removed from V and 7 bases from J, the gap between germline ends came to 10 bases. Germline CDR1 is SGHTA and CDR2 is FQGNSA. This CDR3 is CASSLGPPGGYTF. The CDR3 nucleotides read TGTGCCAGCAGCTTAGGACCCCCGGGTGGCTACACCTTC. Supplemented by reference TRBV7-2 and TRBJ1-2, the full variable domain reads GAGVSQSPSNKVTEKGKDVELRCDPISGHTALYWYRQSLGQGLEFLIYFQGNSAPDKSGLPSDRFSAERTGGSVSTLTIQRTQQEDSAVYLCASSLGPPGGYTFGSGTRLTVV.

The V gene is TRBV5-6, the J gene TRBJ1-2; 7 positions match TRBD1. The V gene's germline CDR1 is SGHDT and CDR2 YYEEEE. The CDR3 loop spans 13 amino acids. V trimming: 3 bases; J trimming: 8 bases; junction bases outside the gene matches: 7. The CDR3 nucleotides are TGTGCCAGCAGCTACGACAGGGAGGGCGGCTACACCTTC. Encoded protein: CASSYDREGGYTF. The complete variable domain, with remaining parts taken from reference TRBV5-6 and TRBJ1-2, reads DAGVTQSPTHLIKTRGQQVTLRCSPKSGHDTVSWYQQALGQGPQFIFQYYEEEERQRGNFPDRFSGHQFPNYSSELNVNALLLGDSALYLCASSYDREGGYTFGSGTRLTVV.

The chain uses TRBV21-1 and TRBJ1-4; TRBD1, as called in the table, went unchecked against the DNA. TRBV21-1 is tagged as a pseudogene. The CDR3 covers 15 residues. The CDR3 is CASSKGDRGQEKLFF. The CDR3 DNA reads as TGTGCCAGCAGCAAAGGGGACAGGGGGCAAGAAAAACTGTTTTTT.

This chain links TRBV7-8 with TRBJ1-2; 7 bases line up with TRBD1. The germline gives CDR1 SGHVS, CDR2 FQNEAQ. The CDR3 spans 16 residues. V was clipped by 0 bases and J by 6 bases; unmatched bases: 10. CDR3 in DNA: TGTGCCAGCAGCTTAGCGGGACAGAAAAGGAGTGATGGCTACACCTTC. The encoded protein is CASSLAGQKRSDGYTF.

The chain is built from TRBV7-2 and TRBJ2-3; 9 bases align to TRBD2. The J segment lost 8 bases and the V segment lost 5 bases, leaving 8 bases of the junction unmatched. Germline loops: CDR1 SGHTA, CDR2 FQGNSA. This CDR3 has 14 amino acids. Written as DNA, the CDR3 is TGTGCCAGCAGCGAGGGGGTAGCGGGAGCTACGCAGTATTTT. This gives the protein CASSEGVAGATQYF.

The rearrangement joins TRBV14 to TRBJ2-5; 9 bases fit TRBD2. The J segment lost 5 bases and the V segment lost 1 base, leaving 8 bases of the junction unmatched. The germline gives CDR1 SGHDN, CDR2 FVKESK. The CDR3 spans 16 residues. CDR3 in DNA: TGTGCCAGCAGCCAAGCCCGGAGCGGGAGGTTGGAGACCCAGTACTTC. Translation: CASSQARSGRLETQYF.

J is TRBJ1-3 and V is TRBV2; 7 bases align to TRBD1. This CDR3 contains 13 residues. Trimming cost V 7 bases and J 4 bases; bases outside gene matches: 4. Germline assignment: CDR1 SNHLY and CDR2 FYNNEI. This chain's CDR3 is CASNPGQGNTIYF. CDR3 DNA sequence: TGTGCCAGCAACCCGGGACAGGGAAACACCATATATTTT.

The chain employs TRBV3-1 (or the pseudogene TRBV3-2) and TRBJ2-5; weak D call: TRBD2 (5 bases). The CDR3 contains 14 residues. Per the germline V gene, CDR1 is LGHDT and CDR2 is YNNKEL (reference sequence). The germline V and J ends were trimmed by 2 bases and 3 bases, with 10 bases remaining between them. This CDR3 is CASSQSPGKETQYF. In nucleotides, the CDR3 is TGTGCCAGCAGCCAATCCCCCGGGAAAGAGACCCAGTACTTC.